These 5 T cell receptor beta chains were all obtained from the same sample, sequenced in a study of T cell changes during pregnancy in multiple sclerosis. Some clones are missing from TCRdb's copy, which holds only in-frame ones; the method was immunoSEQ multiplex PCR. The sample holds approximately 92,000 clones, approximately 95% seen once. Specimen: peripheral blood, collected after pregnancy. These receptor sequences come from a female donor with multiple sclerosis, enrolled in a pregnancy study.

This clone came up a few times. The CDR3 DNA follows: TGTGCCAGCAGCTGGAGAACAGGGGATAATGGCTACACCTTC. Protein product: CASSWRTGDNGYTF. V and J are TRBV27 and TRBJ1-2, with 7 nucleotides matching TRBD1. Germline V gene lookup returns CDR1 MNHEY and CDR2 SMNVEV (reference sequence). This CDR3 region has 14 residues. The junction had 10 bases not matched to a gene; V was cut back by 6 bases and J by 6 bases.

The chain has TRBV2 and TRBJ1-1, with a possible D match to TRBD1 (6 bases). The V and J ends lost 6 bases and 1 base respectively, with 6 bases between them. The CDR3 spans 12 residues. Germline V gene sequence: CDR1 SNHLY, CDR2 FYNNEI. CDR3 sequence (DNA): TGTGCCAGCAGAGGGGGGAACACTGAAGCTTTCTTT. This encodes CASRGGNTEAFF.

This chain uses TRBV6-5 with TRBJ2-2, with D possibly matching TRBD1 (5 bases). The V and J ends lost 7 bases and 0 bases respectively, with 12 bases between them. CDR1 and CDR2 from the germline V gene are MNHEY and SVGAGI. The CDR3 is 15 amino acids. In DNA form, the CDR3 reads TGTGCCAGCACTTTCGACAGCGCGAACACCGGGGAGCTGTTTTTT. Translation: CASTFDSANTGELFF.

V gene TRBV19 combines with J gene TRBJ2-6, with unresolved D. The V gene lost 6 bases and the J gene lost 1 base, with 10 bases spanning the gap. This CDR3 has 15 residues. CDR1 is LNHDA, CDR2 SQIVND, per germline (reference sequence). The CDR3 DNA sequence: TGTGCCAGTAGCCCCTACTATTCTGGGGCCAACGTCCTGACTTTC. Amino acid sequence: CASSPYYSGANVLTF.

The rearrangement uses TRBV30 and TRBJ2-2; 11 positions match TRBD1. Germline loops: CDR1 GTSNPN, CDR2 SVGIG (reference sequence). CDR3 length equals 15 residues. J lost 3 bases, V lost 4 bases, and 4 bases had no gene match. CDR3 coding DNA: TGTGCCTGGAAGGACAGGGGGCATTACACCGGGGAGCTGTTTTTT. Protein: CAWKDRGHYTGELFF.